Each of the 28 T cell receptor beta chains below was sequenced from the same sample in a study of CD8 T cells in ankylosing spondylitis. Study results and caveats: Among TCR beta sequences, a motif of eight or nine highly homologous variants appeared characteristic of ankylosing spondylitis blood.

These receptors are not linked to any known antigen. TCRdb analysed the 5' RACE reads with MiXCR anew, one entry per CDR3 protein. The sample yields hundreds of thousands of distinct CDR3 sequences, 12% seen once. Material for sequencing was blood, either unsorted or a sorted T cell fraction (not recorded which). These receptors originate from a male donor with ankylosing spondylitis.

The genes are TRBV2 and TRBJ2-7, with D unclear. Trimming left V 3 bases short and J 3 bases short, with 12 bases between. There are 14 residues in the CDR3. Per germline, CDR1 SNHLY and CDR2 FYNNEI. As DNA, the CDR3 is TGTGCCAGCAGTGAGTTTGAGGATTACTACGAGCAGTACTTC. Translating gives CASSEFEDYYEQYF.

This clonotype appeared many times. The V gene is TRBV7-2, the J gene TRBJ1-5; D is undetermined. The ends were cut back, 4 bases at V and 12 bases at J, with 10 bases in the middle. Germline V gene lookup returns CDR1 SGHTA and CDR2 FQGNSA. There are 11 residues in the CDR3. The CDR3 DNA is TGTGCCAGCAGCTCCGGTCTAGGCCAGCATTTT. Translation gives CASSSGLGQHF.

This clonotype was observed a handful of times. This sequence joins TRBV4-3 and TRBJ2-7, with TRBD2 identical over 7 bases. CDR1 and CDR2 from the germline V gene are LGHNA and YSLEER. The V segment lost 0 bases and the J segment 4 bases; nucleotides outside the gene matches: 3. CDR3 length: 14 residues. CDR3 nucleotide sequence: TGCGCCAGCAGCCAAGATGGGGGGGTGTACGAGCAGTACTTC. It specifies CASSQDGGVYEQYF.

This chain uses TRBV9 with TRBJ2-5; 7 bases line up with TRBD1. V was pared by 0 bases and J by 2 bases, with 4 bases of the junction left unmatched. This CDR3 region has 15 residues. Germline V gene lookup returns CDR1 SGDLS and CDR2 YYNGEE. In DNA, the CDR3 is TGTGCCAGCAGCGTAGAGGGCAGGGGGCAAGAGACCCAGTACTTC. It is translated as CASSVEGRGQETQYF.

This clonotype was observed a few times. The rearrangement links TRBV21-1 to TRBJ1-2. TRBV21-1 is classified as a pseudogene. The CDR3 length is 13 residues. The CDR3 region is CASGATPNYGYTF. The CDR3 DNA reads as TGTGCCAGCGGTGCGACTCCTAACTATGGCTACACCTTC.

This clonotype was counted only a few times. The CDR3 region is CASSYFRGILSPLHF. The CDR3 nucleotides are TGTGCCAGCAGTTACTTCAGGGGCATCCTTTCACCCCTCCACTTT. The chain joins TRBV6-5 to TRBJ1-6, with D perhaps TRBD1 (6 bases). The V gene's germline CDR1 is MNHEY and CDR2 SVGAGI. The CDR3 contains 15 residues. Trimming took 1 base from V and 9 from J, leaving 13 bases between them.

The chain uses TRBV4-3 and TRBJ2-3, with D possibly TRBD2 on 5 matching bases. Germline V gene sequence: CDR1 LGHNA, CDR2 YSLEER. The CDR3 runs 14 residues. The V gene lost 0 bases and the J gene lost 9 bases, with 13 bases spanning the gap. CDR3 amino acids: CASSQDRAGGTQYF. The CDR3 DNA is TGCGCCAGCAGCCAAGATAGAGCCGGAGGAACGCAGTATTTT.

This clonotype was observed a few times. CDR3 DNA: TGTGCCAGCAGCCCTCCCGGGGACAGGGCTCAGCCCCAGCATTTT. Amino acid sequence: CASSPPGDRAQPQHF. The V gene is TRBV7-8, the J gene TRBJ1-5, with 9 bases lining up with TRBD1. After removal of 5 bases from V and 6 bases from J, the junction contained 8 bases not matched to a gene. The CDR3 totals 15 residues. Per the germline V gene, CDR1 is SGHVS and CDR2 is FQNEAQ.

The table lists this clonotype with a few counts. CDR3 residues: CASSLEGSLGGQYGYTF. The CDR3 region has the DNA TGCGCCAGCAGCTTGGAGGGATCCCTCGGGGGACAGTATGGCTACACCTTC. This rearrangement joins TRBV5-1 to TRBJ1-2; TRBD1 matches 7 bases. Unmatched junction bases numbered 13, after V lost 0 bases and J lost 5 bases. The CDR3 contains 17 residues. CDR1 is SGHRS and CDR2 is YFSETQ in the germline V gene.

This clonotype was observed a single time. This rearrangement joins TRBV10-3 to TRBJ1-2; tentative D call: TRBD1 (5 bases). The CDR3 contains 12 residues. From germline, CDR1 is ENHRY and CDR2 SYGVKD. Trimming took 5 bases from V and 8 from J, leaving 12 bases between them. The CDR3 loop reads CAISRDSFGYTF. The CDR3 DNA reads TGTGCCATCAGTAGAGACAGCTTCGGCTACACCTTC.

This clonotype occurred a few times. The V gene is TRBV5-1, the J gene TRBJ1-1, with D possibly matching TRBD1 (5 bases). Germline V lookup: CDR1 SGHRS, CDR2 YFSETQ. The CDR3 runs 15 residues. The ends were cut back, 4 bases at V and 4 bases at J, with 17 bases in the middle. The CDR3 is CASSLTVSRVTEAFF. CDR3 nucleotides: TGCGCCAGCAGCCTGACAGTGTCAAGGGTCACTGAAGCTTTCTTT.

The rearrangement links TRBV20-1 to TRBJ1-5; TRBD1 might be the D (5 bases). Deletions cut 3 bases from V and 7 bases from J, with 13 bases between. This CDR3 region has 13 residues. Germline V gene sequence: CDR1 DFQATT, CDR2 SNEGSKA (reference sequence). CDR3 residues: CSASRLGGQPQHF. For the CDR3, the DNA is TGCAGTGCTAGCCGACTGGGGGGACAGCCCCAGCATTTT.

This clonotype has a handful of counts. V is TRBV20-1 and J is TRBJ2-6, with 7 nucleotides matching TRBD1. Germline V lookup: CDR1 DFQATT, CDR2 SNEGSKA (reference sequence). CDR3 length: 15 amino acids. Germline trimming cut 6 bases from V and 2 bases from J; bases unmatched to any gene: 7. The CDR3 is CSALQGPAGANVLTF. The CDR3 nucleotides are TGCAGTGCCTTACAGGGGCCAGCTGGGGCCAACGTCCTGACTTTC.

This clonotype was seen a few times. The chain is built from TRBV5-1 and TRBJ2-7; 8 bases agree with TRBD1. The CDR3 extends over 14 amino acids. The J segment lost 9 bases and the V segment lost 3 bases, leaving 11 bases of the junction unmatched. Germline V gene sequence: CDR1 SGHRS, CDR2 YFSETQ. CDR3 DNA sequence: TGCGCCAGCAGCTCTCAGGACAGGGTGGGAGTGCAGTACTTC. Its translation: CASSSQDRVGVQYF. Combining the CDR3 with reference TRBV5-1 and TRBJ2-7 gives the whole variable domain KAGVTQTPRYLIKTRGQQVTLSCSPISGHRSVSWYQQTPGQGLQFLFEYFSETQRNKGNFPGRFSGRQFSNSRSEMNVSTLELGDSALYLCASSSQDRVGVQYFGPGTRLTVT.

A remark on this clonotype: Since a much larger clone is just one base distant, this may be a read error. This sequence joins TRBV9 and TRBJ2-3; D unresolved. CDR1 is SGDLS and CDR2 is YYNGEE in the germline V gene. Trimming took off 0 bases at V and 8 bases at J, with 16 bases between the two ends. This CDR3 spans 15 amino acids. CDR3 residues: CASSVDRTSIGTQYF. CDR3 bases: TGTGCCAGCAGCGTAGATCGGACCTCGATTGGTACGCAGTATTTT.

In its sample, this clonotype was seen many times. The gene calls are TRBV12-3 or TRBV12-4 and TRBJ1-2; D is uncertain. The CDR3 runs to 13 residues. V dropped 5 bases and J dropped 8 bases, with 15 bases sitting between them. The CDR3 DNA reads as TGTGCCAGCAGTCTCCGGGCGGGTGTGGGCTACACCTTC. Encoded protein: CASSLRAGVGYTF.

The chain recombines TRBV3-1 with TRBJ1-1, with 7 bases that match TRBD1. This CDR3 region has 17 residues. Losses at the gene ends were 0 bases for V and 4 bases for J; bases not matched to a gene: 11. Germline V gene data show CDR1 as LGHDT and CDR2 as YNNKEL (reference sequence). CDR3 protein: CASSQDPWTPGGTEAFF. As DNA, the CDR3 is TGTGCCAGCAGCCAAGATCCGTGGACCCCAGGGGGCACTGAAGCTTTCTTT.

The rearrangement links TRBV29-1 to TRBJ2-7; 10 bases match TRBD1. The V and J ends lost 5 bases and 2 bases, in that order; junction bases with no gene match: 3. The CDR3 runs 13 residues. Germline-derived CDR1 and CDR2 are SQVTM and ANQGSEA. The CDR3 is CSVRTGGPYEQYF. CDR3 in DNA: TGCAGCGTTAGGACAGGGGGACCCTACGAGCAGTACTTC.

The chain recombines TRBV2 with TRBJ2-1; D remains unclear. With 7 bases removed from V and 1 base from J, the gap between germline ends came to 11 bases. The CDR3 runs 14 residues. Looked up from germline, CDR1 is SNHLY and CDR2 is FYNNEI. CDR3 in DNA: TGTGCCAGCACCCTGGTAGGATCCTACAATGAGCAGTTCTTC. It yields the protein CASTLVGSYNEQFF.

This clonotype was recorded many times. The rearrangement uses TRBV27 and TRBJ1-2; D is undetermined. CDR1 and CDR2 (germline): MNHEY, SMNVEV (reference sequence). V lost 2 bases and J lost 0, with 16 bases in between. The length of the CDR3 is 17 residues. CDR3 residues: CASSLTGSSPSNYGYTF. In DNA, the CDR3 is TGTGCCAGCAGTTTAACCGGATCTTCACCCTCTAACTATGGCTACACCTTC.

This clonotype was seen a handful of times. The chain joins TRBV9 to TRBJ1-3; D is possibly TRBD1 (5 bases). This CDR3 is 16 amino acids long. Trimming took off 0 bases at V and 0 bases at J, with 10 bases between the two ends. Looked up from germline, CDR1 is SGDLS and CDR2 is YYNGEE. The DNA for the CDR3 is TGTGCCAGCAGCGTAGTCGGGGGAACCTCTGGAAACACCATATATTTT. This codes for CASSVVGGTSGNTIYF.

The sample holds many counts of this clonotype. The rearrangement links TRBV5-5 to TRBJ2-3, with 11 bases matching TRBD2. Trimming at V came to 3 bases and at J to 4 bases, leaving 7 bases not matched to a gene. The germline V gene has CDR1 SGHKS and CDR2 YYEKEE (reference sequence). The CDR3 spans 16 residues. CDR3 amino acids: CASSWLLAGGSDTQYF. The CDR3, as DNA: TGTGCCAGCAGCTGGTTGCTAGCGGGAGGTTCAGATACGCAGTATTTT.

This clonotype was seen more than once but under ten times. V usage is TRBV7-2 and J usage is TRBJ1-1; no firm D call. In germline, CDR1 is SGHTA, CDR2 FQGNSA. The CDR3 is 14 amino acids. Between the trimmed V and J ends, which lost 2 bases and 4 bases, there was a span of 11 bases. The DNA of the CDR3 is TGTGCCAGCAGCTTATTTGCCAGGACCACTGAAGCTTTCTTT. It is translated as CASSLFARTTEAFF.

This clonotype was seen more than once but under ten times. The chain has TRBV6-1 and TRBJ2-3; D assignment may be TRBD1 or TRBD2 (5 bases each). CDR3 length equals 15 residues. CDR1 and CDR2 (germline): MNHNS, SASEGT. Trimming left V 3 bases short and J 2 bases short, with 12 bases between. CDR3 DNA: TGTGCCAGCAGTGAGACGGGGCCGGACACAGATACGCAGTATTTT. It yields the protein CASSETGPDTDTQYF.

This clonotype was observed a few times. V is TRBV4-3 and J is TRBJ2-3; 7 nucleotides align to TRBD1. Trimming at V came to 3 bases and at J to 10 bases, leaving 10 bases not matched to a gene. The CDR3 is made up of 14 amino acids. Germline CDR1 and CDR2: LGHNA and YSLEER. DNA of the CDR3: TGCGCCAGCAGCCAGGGACAGCGTAGGCGGGCGCAGTATTTT. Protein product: CASSQGQRRRAQYF.

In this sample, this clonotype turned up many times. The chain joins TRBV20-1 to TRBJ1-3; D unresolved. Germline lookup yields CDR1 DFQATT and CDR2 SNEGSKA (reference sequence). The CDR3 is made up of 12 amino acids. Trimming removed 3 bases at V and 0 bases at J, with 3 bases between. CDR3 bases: TGCAGTGCTAGCAGCTCTGGAAACACCATATATTTT. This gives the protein CSASSSGNTIYF.

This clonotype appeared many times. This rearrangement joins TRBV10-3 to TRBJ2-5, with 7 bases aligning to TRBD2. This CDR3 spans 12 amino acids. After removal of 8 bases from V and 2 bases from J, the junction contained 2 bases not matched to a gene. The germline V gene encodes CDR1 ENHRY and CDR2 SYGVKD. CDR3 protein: CAIGGLQETQYF. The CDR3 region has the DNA TGTGCCATCGGGGGACTACAAGAGACCCAGTACTTC.

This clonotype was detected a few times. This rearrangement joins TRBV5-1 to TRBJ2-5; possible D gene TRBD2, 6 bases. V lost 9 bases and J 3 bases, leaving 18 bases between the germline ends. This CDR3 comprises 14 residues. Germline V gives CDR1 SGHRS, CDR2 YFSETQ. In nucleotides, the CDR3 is TGCGCCACCTCCCTGGGGGGAGGAGAAGAGACCCAGTACTTC. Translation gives CATSLGGGEETQYF.